This T cell receptor (beta chain) was observed in a study of identical twins. Via MiXCR, TCRdb re-called the 5' RACE reads, giving one row per CDR3 protein. The repertoire holds hundreds of thousands of distinct CDR3 sequences, with around 8.6% as singletons. The CDR3 is 16 residues long. Germline V lookup: CDR1 SGHAT, CDR2 FQNNGV. V was shortened by 0 bases and J by 2 bases, with 13 bases between the two germline ends. These same data were also listed under a study on yellow fever vaccine responses in identical twins.

Sequenced material: PBMCs. The J gene is TRBJ2-5, the V gene TRBV11-2, with D unclear. The receptor was derived from a woman under 30 in good health. CDR3 DNA sequence: TGTGCCAGCAGCTTAGATAGGTCTAGGAGACAAGAGACCCAGTACTTC. Translation gives CASSLDRSRRQETQYF. Full variable domain (rest looked up from reference TRBV11-2 and TRBJ2-5): EAGVAQSPRYKIIEKRQSVAFWCNPISGHATLYWYQQILGQGPKLLIQFQNNGVVDDSQLPKDRFSAERLKGVDSTLKIQPAKLEDSAVYLCASSLDRSRRQETQYFGPGTRLLVL.